This T cell receptor (beta chain) stems from a study of cytomegalovirus exposure and HLA in healthy donors. With 60 Vbeta and 13 Jbeta primers, the PCR was carried out. Using immunoSEQ multiplex PCR, the repertoire was profiled, and TCRdb retains in-frame clones only, with some absent. The table has fewer than 200,000 clones, 84% seen once. A word on this clone: Its matching antigen is unknown.

Germline V gene lookup returns CDR1 LNHDA and CDR2 SQIVND (reference sequence). Trimming at V came to 5 bases and at J to 6 bases, leaving 8 bases not matched to a gene. This CDR3 spans 16 amino acids. Findings and caveats of the study: Most likely, a cluster of highly shared sequence variants arose as a sequencing artifact. CMV serostatus was the sole immune exposure information available. In a later analysis, at a false discovery rate of 0.05, fewer than 20,000 TCR beta sequences were associated with HLA alleles. The study dropped some indistinguishable V segments, TRBV6-2 and TRBV6-3 among them.

The sequencing sample was made of PBMCs. The chain employs TRBV19 and TRBJ2-7, with TRBD2 matching 15 bases. The receptor was isolated from a girl aged 2-10 years in good health and CMV-seropositive. The CDR3 here is CASSPGLAGGVFEQYF. The CDR3 bases are TGTGCCAGTAGTCCGGGACTAGCGGGAGGCGTTTTCGAGCAGTACTTC.